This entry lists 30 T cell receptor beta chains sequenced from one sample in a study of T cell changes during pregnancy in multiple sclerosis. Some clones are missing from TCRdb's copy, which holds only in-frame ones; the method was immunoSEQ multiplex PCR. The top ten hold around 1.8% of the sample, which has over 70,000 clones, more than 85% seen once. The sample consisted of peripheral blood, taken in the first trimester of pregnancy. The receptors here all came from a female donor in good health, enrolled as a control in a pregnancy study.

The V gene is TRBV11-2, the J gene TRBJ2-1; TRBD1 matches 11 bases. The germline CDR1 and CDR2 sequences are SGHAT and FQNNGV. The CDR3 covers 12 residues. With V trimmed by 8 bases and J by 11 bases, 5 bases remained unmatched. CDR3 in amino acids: CASGTGGPKQFF. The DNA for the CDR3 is TGTGCCAGCGGGACAGGGGGGCCTAAGCAGTTCTTC.

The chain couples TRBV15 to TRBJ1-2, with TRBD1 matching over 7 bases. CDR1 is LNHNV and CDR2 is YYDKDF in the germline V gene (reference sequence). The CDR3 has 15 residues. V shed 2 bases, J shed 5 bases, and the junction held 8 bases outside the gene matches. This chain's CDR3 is CATSRTGTDPYGYTF. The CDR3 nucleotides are TGTGCCACCAGCAGAACCGGGACAGACCCTTATGGCTACACCTTC. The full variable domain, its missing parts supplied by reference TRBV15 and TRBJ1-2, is DAMVIQNPRYQVTQFGKPVTLSCSQTLNHNVMYWYQQKSSQAPKLLFHYYDKDFNNEADTPDNFQSRRPNTSFCFLDIRSPGLGDTAMYLCATSRTGTDPYGYTFGSGTRLTVV.

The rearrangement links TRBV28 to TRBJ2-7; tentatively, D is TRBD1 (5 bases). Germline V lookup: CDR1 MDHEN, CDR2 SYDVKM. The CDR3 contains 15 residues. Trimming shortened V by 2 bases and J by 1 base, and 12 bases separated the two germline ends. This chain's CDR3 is CASSLAGSRSYEQYF. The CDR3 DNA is TGTGCCAGCAGTTTAGCAGGGTCTAGGTCCTACGAGCAGTACTTC.

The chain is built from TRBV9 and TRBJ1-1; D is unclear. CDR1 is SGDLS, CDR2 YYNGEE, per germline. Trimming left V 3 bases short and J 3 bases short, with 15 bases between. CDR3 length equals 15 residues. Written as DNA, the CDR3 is TGTGCCAGCAGCGCCCTACGGGGTGGAGACACTGAAGCTTTCTTT. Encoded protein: CASSALRGGDTEAFF.

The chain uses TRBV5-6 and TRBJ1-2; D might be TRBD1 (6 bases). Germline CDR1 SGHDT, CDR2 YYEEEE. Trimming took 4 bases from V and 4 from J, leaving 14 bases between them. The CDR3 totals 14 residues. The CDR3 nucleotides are TGTGCCAGCAGCCCGGGACACCGTCTCTATGGCTACACCTTC. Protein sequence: CASSPGHRLYGYTF. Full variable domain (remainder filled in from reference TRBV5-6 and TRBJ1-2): DAGVTQSPTHLIKTRGQQVTLRCSPKSGHDTVSWYQQALGQGPQFIFQYYEEEERQRGNFPDRFSGHQFPNYSSELNVNALLLGDSALYLCASSPGHRLYGYTFGSGTRLTVV.

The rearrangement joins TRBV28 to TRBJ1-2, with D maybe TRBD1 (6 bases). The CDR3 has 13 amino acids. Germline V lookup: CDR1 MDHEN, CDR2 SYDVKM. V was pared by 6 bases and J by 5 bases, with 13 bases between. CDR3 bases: TGTGCCAGCAGGGTGGGGGCTGATTATGGCTACACCTTC. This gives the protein CASRVGADYGYTF.

The CDR3 region is CASSQTGGAGRYEQYF. The CDR3 DNA reads TGCGCCAGCAGCCAGACAGGGGGCGCGGGACGCTACGAGCAGTACTTC. J is TRBJ2-7 and V is TRBV4-1; 10 bases line up with TRBD1. This CDR3 is built from 16 residues. Germline V gives CDR1 MGHRA, CDR2 YSYEKL. Trimming cost V 3 bases and J 3 bases; bases outside gene matches: 8.

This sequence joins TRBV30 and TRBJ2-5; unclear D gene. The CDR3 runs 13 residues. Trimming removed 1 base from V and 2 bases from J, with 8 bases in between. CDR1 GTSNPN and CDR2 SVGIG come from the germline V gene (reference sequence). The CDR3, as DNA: TGTGCCTGGAGTGGACTGAAACAAGAGACCCAGTACTTC. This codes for CAWSGLKQETQYF.

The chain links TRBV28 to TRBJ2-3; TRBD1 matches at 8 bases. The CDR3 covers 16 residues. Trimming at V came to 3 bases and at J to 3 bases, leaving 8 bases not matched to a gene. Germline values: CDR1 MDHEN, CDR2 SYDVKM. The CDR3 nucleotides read TGTGCCAGCAGTTTTCAGGGCAGGGGGCGAACAGATACGCAGTATTTT. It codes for CASSFQGRGRTDTQYF.

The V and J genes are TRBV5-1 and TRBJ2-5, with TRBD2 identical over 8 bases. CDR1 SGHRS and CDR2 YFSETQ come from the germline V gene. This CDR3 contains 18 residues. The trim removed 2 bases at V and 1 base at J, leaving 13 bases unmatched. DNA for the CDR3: TGCGCCAGCAGCTTTTCCGGGCCCATAGCGGGGTTCCAAGAGACCCAGTACTTC. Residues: CASSFSGPIAGFQETQYF.

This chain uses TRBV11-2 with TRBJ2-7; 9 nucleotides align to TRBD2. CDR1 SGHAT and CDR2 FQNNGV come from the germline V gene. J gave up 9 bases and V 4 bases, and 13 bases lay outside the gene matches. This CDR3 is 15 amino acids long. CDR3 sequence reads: CASSSPTSGPGRQYF. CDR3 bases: TGTGCCAGCAGCTCGCCAACTAGCGGGCCGGGGCGGCAGTACTTC.

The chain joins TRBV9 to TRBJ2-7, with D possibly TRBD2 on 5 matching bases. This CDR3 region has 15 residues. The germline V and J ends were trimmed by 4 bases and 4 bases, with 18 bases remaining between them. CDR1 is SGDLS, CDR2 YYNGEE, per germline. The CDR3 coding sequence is TGTGCCAGCAGCCCGTCGGACTTAAGGAGTTACGAGCAGTACTTC. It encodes CASSPSDLRSYEQYF.

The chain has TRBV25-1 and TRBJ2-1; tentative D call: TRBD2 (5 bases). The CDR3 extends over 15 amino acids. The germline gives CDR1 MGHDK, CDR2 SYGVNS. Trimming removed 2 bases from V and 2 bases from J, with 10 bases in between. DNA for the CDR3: TGTGCCAGCAGTGAACGGGGAATTACCTACAATGAGCAGTTCTTC. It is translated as CASSERGITYNEQFF.

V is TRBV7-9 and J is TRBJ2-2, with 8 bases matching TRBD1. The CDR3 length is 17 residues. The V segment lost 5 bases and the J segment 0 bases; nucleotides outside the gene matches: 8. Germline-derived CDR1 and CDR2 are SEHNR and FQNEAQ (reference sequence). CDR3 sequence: CASSNGQGSTNTGELFF. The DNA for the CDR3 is TGTGCCAGCAGCAACGGACAGGGCAGTACGAACACCGGGGAGCTGTTTTTT.

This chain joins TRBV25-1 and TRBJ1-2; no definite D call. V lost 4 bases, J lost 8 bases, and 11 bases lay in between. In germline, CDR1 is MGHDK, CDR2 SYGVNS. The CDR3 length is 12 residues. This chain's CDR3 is CASSGQGLGYTF. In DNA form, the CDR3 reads TGTGCCAGCAGTGGACAAGGACTAGGCTACACCTTC.

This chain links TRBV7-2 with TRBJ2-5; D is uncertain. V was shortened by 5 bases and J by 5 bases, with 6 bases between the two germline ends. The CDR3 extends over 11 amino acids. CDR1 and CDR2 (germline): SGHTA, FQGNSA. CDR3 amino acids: CASSPMETQYF. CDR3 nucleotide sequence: TGTGCCAGCAGCCCCATGGAGACCCAGTACTTC.

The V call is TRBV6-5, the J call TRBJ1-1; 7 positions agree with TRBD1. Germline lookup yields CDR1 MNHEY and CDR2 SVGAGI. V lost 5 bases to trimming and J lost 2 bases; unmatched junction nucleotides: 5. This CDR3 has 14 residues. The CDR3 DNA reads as TGTGCCAGCAGTCAGACAGGGTCCAACACTGAAGCTTTCTTT. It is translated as CASSQTGSNTEAFF.

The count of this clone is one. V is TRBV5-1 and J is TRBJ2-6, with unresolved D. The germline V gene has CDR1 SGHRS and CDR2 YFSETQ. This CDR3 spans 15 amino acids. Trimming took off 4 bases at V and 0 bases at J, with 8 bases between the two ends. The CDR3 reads CASSGTTSGANVLTF. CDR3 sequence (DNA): TGCGCCAGCAGCGGCACCACCTCTGGGGCCAACGTCCTGACTTTC.

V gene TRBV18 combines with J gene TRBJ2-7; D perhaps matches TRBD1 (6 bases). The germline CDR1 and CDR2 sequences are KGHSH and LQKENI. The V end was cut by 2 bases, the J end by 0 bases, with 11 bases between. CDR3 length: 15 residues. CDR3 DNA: TGTGCCAGCTCACCAAGACAGGTCAGCTCCTACGAGCAGTACTTC. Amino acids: CASSPRQVSSYEQYF. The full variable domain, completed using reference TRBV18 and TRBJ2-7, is NAGVMQNPRHLVRRRGQEARLRCSPMKGHSHVYWYRQLPEEGLKFMVYLQKENIIDESGMPKERFSAEFPKEGPSILRIQQVVRGDSAAYFCASSPRQVSSYEQYFGPGTRLTVT.

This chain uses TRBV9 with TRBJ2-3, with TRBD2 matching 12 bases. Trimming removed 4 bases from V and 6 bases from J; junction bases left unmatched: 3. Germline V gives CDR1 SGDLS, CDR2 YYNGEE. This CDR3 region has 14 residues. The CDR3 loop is CASSSSGGVDTQYF. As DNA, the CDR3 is TGTGCCAGCAGCTCTAGCGGGGGGGTGGATACGCAGTATTTT.

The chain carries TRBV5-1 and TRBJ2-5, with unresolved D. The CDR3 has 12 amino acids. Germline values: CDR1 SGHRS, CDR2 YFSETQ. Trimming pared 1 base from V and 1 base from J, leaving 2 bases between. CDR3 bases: TGCGCCAGCAGCTTGCTCCAAGAGACCCAGTACTTC. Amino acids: CASSLLQETQYF.

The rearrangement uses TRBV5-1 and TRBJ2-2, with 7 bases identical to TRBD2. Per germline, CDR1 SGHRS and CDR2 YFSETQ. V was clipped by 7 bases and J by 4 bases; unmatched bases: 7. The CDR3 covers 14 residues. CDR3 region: CASSRASGTGELFF. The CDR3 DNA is TGCGCCAGCTCAAGGGCTAGCGGCACCGGGGAGCTGTTTTTT.

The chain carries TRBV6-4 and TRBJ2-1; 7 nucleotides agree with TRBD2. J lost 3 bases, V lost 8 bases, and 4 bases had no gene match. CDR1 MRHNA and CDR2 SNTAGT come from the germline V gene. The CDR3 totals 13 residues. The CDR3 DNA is TGTGCCAGCTCCAGCGGGGACTACAATGAGCAGTTCTTC. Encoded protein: CASSSGDYNEQFF.

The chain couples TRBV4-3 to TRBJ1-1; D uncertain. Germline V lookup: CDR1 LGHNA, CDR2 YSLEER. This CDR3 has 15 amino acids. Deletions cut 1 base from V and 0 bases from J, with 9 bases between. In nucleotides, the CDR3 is TGCGCCAGCAGCCAAGGGAGGCATATGAACACTGAAGCTTTCTTT. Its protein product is CASSQGRHMNTEAFF.

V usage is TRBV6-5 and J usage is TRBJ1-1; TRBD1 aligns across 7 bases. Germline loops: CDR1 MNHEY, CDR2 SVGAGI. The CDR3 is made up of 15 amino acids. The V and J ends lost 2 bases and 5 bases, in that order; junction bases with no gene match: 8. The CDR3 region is CASSYHRGGKTEAFF. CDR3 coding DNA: TGTGCCAGCAGTTACCACAGGGGAGGAAAAACTGAAGCTTTCTTT.

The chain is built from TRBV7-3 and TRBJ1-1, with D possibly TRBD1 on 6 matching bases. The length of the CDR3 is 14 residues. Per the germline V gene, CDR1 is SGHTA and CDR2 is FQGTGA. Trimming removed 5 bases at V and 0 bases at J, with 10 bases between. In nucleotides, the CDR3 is TGTGCCAGCAGCGCCCAGGGGTTGAACACTGAAGCTTTCTTT. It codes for CASSAQGLNTEAFF.

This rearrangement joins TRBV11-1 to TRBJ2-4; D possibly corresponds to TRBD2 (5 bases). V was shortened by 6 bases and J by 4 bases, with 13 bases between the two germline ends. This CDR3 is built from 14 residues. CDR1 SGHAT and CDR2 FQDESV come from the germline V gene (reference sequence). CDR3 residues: CASSSGEGKNIQYF. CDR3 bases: TGTGCCAGCAGTTCAGGAGAGGGTAAAAACATTCAGTACTTC.

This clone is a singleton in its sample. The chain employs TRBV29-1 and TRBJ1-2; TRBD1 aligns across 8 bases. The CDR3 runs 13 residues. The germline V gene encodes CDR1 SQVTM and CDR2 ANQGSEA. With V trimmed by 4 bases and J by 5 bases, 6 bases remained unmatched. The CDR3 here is CSVGTGSTYGYTF. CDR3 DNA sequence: TGCAGCGTTGGGACAGGGAGTACATATGGCTACACCTTC.

CDR3 amino acids: CASSQVYRSTDTQYF. Here the CDR3 DNA reads TGCGCCAGCAGCCAAGTTTACAGGAGCACAGATACGCAGTATTTT. The chain has TRBV4-3 and TRBJ2-3; D possibly corresponds to TRBD1 (5 bases). CDR1 LGHNA and CDR2 YSLEER come from the germline V gene. Trimming pared 1 base from V and 0 bases from J, leaving 8 bases between. The length of the CDR3 is 15 residues.

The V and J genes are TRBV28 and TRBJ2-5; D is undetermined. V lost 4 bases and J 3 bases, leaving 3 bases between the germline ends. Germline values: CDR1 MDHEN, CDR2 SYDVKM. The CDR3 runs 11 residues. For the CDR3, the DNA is TGTGCCAGCAGTTCCAAAGAGACCCAGTACTTC. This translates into CASSSKETQYF.